This T cell receptor beta chain emerged from a study of cytomegalovirus exposure and HLA in healthy donors. A multiplex PCR was run with 60 Vbeta primers and 13 Jbeta primers. Using immunoSEQ multiplex PCR, the repertoire was profiled, and TCRdb retains in-frame clones only, with some absent. The sample totals about 70,000 clones; its top ten clones hold 2.4%. The sample taken for sequencing was PBMCs. This clonotype was obtained from a female donor in good health and CMV-seropositive.

CDR3 sequence: CASSPFDREQPQHF. CDR3 nucleotide sequence: TGCGCCAGCAGCCCATTCGACAGGGAACAGCCCCAGCATTTT. The V gene is TRBV4-1, the J gene TRBJ1-5; the match to TRBD1 covers 7 bases. After removal of 4 bases from V and 7 bases from J, the junction contained 7 bases not matched to a gene. This CDR3 comprises 14 residues. The germline V gene has CDR1 MGHRA and CDR2 YSYEKL.